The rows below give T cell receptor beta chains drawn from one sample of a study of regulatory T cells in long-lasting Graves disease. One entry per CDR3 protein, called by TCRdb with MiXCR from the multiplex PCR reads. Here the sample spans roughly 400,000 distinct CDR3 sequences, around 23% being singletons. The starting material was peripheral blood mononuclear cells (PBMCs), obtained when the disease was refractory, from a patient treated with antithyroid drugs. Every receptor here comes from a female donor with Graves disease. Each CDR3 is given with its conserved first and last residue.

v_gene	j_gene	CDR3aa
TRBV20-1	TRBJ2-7	CSASRAEQYF
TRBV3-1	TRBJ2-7	CASSQATGAWGYEQYF
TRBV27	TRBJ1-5	CASSLAPFQPQHF
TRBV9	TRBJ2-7	CASSRQGSEEQYF
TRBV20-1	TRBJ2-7	CSARPRGRELHEQYF
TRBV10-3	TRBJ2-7	CAISDGGYEQYF
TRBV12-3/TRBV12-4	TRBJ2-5	CASSPPEGTSGSRETQYF
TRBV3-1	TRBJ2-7	CASSSTAGGEEQYF
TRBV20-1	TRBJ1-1	CSARDPNGEAEAFF
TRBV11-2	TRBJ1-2	CASSSMSGTGRTNYGYTF
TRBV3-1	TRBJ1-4	CASSPIATNEKLFF
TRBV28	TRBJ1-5	CASSQTGGTISNQPQHF
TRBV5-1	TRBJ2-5	CASSLAGVRLYF
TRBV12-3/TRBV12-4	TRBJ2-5	CASSSGGERETQYF
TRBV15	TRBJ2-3	CATSRRQSTDTQYF
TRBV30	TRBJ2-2	CARSGKGTGELFF
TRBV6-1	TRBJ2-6	CASRRLVLSPGANVLTF
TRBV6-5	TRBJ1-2	CASSYLSGSGYTF
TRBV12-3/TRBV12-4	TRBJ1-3	CASSFGNSGNTIYF
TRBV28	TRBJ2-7	CASSPLELPYEQYF
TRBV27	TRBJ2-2	CASTLGGGKEELFF
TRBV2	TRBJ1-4	CASSLTPIRMFF
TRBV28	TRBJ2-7	CASSVAGGRSYEQYF
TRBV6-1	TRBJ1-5	CASSPGQWLYSNQPQHF
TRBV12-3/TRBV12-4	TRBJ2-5	CASSLAGQAGGTQYF
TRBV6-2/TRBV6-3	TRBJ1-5	CASSSDRYQPQHF
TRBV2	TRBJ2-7	CASMADSIYEQYF
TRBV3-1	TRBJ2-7	CASSQVFGRLTVEQYF
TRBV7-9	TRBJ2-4	CASSLALSGGEDIQYF
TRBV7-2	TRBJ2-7	CASSLDGSFEQYF
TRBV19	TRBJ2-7	CASSISESYEQYF
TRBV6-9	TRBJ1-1	CASSYYRTGGDTEAFF
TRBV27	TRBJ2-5	CASSTRQQYQETQYF
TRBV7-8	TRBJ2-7	CASSLAPPAGGPSGEQYF
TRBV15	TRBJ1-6	CATSRGQNSPLHF
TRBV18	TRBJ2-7	CASSPATGGYEQYF
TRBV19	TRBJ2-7	CASSIAGPAGTYEQYF
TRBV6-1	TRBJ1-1	CASRSRGRGGTEAFF
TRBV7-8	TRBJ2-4	CASSLDDRDLNIQYF
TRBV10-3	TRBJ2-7	CAISGRQGYEQYF
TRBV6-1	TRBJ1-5	CASGLDSSNQPQHF
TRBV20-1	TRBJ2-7	CSARKGTGAYEQYF
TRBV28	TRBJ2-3	CASSFPTGGTDTQYF